This record concerns one T cell receptor beta chain sequence. A second roughly 6 to 11 cycle PCR used barcoded and J-beta primers. From the 5' RACE reads, TCRdb called clonotypes with MiXCR, one entry per CDR3 protein. In the table there are about 680,000 distinct CDR3 sequences, roughly 49% of which are singletons. These data originate in a study of blood T cells in healthy people across ages. V shed 2 bases and J shed 4 bases, with 15 bases lying between them. The CDR3 consists of 16 residues. Sequencing input: blood. The receptor was derived from a woman aged 55-70 years in good health. The rearrangement links TRBV12-3 or TRBV12-4 to TRBJ2-1; tentatively, D is TRBD1 (5 bases). CDR3 coding DNA: TGTGCCAGCAGTTTAAATCAGGGTGGCGGTTACAATGAGCAGTTCTTC. The encoded protein is CASSLNQGGGYNEQFF.